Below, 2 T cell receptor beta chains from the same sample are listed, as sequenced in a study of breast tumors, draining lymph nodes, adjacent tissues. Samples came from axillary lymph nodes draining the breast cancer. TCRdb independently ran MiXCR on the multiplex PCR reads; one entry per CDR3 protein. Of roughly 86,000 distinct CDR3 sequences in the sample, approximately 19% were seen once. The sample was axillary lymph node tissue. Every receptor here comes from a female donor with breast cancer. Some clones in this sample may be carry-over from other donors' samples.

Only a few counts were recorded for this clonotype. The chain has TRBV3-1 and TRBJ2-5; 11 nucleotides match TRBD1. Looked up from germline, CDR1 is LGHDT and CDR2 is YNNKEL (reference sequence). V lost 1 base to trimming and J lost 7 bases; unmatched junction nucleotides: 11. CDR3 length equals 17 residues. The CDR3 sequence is CASSQALLRDRGGTQYF. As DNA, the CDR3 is TGTGCCAGCAGCCAAGCCCTACTCCGGGACAGGGGGGGGACCCAGTACTTC.

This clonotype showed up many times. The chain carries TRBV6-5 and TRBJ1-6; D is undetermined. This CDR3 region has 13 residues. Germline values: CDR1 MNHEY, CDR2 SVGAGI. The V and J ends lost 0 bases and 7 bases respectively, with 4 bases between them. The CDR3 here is CASSYSGNSPLHF. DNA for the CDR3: TGTGCCAGCAGTTACTCCGGGAATTCACCCCTCCACTTT.